This entry concerns a single TCR beta chain. The CDR3 has 14 amino acids. In germline, CDR1 is SGHVS, CDR2 FQNEAQ. The V gene lost 4 bases and the J gene lost 2 bases, with 12 bases spanning the gap. This sample was taken from a study of neoadjuvant anti-PD-1 for oral cavity cancer. Indicated time point: after neoadjuvant nivolumab, at surgical resection. The patients had HPV-negative, locally advanced oral cavity squamous cell carcinoma. Most PBMC samples had 400 to 550 ng input DNA in six replicates. Sequenced by immunoSEQ multiplex PCR; TCRdb stores in-frame clones only, minus some. The sample holds roughly 7,800 clones, roughly three fifths seen once.

The sequenced sample was PBMCs, obtained after nivolumab (anti-PD-1) treatment. This clonotype was sampled from a person aged 40 to 85 with oral cavity squamous cell carcinoma. The V and J genes are TRBV7-8 and TRBJ2-7; D not certain. CDR3 nucleotide sequence: TGTGCCAGCAGCTCTCCGACAAACACCTACGAGCAGTACTTC. Residues: CASSSPTNTYEQYF. The whole variable domain, remainder taken from reference TRBV7-8 and TRBJ2-7, is GAGVSQSPRYKVAKRGQDVALRCDPISGHVSLFWYQQALGQGPEFLTYFQNEAQLDKSGLPSDRFFAERPEGSVSTLKIQRTQQEDSAVYLCASSSPTNTYEQYFGPGTRLTVT.